The present entry profiles one T cell receptor beta chain with its context. Its antigen remains unknown. These data are taken from a study of cytomegalovirus exposure and HLA in healthy donors. Study summary: In a later analysis, it was reported that the 120 validation repertoires had been produced on the same platform as the 700 or so repertoires belonging to the first cohort.

V was shortened by 7 bases and J by 4 bases, with 13 bases between the two germline ends. This CDR3 comprises 14 residues. The germline V gene has CDR1 MNHEY and CDR2 SVGAGI. Clones were sequenced by immunoSEQ multiplex PCR, and TCRdb holds only the in-frame ones, with some missing. Found here are about 250,000 clones, roughly 84% of them singletons; the top ten hold around 12%. Whole-study results and caveats: Through in vitro validation, three CMV-associated chains were shown to be specific for CMV antigens.

The source material was PBMCs. The TCR comes from a man between 18 and 29 years old in good health and CMV-seropositive. The chain has TRBV6-5 and TRBJ2-2; D is possibly TRBD1 (6 bases). CDR3: CASTTGQGTGELFF. The CDR3 DNA is TGTGCCAGCACGACAGGCCAGGGCACCGGGGAGCTGTTTTTT.